Each of the 32 T cell receptor beta chains below was sequenced from the same sample in a study of OX40 agonist ivuxolimab in advanced cancers. Data came from immunoSEQ multiplex PCR; TCRdb stores just in-frame clones and leaves some out. The sample consists of just under 75,000 clones, about 94% of them appearing once. This material consisted of CD4+ or CD8+ T cells sorted from blood, taken in a trial of the OX40 agonist ivuxolimab. These receptors originate from an adult with an advanced solid tumor such as melanoma, head and neck, liver or kidney cancer.

This clone is a singleton in its sample. The chain is built from TRBV7-2 and TRBJ2-5; 9 bases agree with TRBD2. Germline V gives CDR1 SGHTA, CDR2 FQGNSA. The CDR3 spans 14 residues. The junction had 3 bases not matched to a gene; V was cut back by 4 bases and J by 3 bases. The chain's CDR3 is CASSYRLAEETQYF. CDR3 sequence (DNA): TGTGCCAGCAGCTATAGACTAGCGGAAGAGACCCAGTACTTC. The variable domain in full, completed from reference TRBV7-2 and TRBJ2-5, reads GAGVSQSPSNKVTEKGKDVELRCDPISGHTALYWYRQSLGQGLEFLIYFQGNSAPDKSGLPSDRFSAERTGGSVSTLTIQRTQQEDSAVYLCASSYRLAEETQYFGPGTRLLVL.

The rearrangement links TRBV19 to TRBJ2-7, with unresolved D. This CDR3 comprises 11 residues. V was shortened by 7 bases and J by 2 bases, with 6 bases between the two germline ends. Germline loops: CDR1 LNHDA, CDR2 SQIVND (reference sequence). The CDR3 sequence is CASMGTYEQYF. CDR3 nucleotides: TGTGCCAGTATGGGTACCTACGAGCAGTACTTC.

This clone appeared once. J is TRBJ2-5 and V is TRBV2; D is undetermined. The CDR3 totals 13 residues. Germline values: CDR1 SNHLY, CDR2 FYNNEI. The V and J ends lost 6 bases and 4 bases respectively, with 12 bases between them. The CDR3 region is CASRIELGETQYF. The CDR3, as DNA: TGTGCCAGCAGGATCGAATTGGGAGAGACCCAGTACTTC.

The chain recombines TRBV21-1 with TRBJ2-2; TRBD1 was called by the table and not checked on the DNA. TRBV21-1 is described as a pseudogene. The CDR3 totals 17 residues. CDR3 region: CASSHSRDTPSPGELFF. The CDR3 nucleotides are TGTGCCAGCAGCCACAGCCGGGACACCCCATCCCCCGGGGAGCTGTTTTTT.

J is TRBJ2-1 and V is TRBV5-4, with 13 bases lining up with TRBD2. This CDR3 comprises 16 residues. The J segment lost 8 bases and the V segment lost 4 bases, leaving 9 bases of the junction unmatched. Germline CDR1 is SGHNT and CDR2 is YYREEE (reference sequence). This CDR3 is CASSPWTSGSGYEQFF. In nucleotides, the CDR3 is TGTGCCAGCAGCCCGTGGACTAGCGGGAGCGGGTATGAGCAGTTCTTC.

The chain has TRBV23-1 and TRBJ1-3, with TRBD1 matching over 8 bases. TRBV23-1 is an ORF, and what it does is uncertain. There are 17 residues in the CDR3. Unmatched junction bases numbered 7, after V lost 3 bases and J lost 0 bases. CDR3 protein: CASSQAGTGFSGNTIYF. The CDR3 DNA reads as TGCGCCAGCAGTCAGGCCGGGACAGGATTCTCTGGAAACACCATATATTTT.

The V call is TRBV4-1, the J call TRBJ2-7, with D possibly matching TRBD2 (7 bases). CDR1 MGHRA and CDR2 YSYEKL come from the germline V gene. There are 17 residues in the CDR3. V lost 0 bases and J lost 2, with 17 bases in between. This chain's CDR3 is CASSQDGRGTDAYEQYF. The CDR3 DNA sequence: TGCGCCAGCAGCCAAGATGGGAGGGGGACGGACGCCTACGAGCAGTACTTC.

V usage is TRBV19 and J usage is TRBJ2-3, with 15 bases fitting TRBD2. The CDR3 length is 16 residues. The germline gives CDR1 LNHDA, CDR2 SQIVND (reference sequence). Germline trimming cut 6 bases from V and 4 bases from J; bases unmatched to any gene: 5. Written as DNA, the CDR3 is TGTGCCAGTAGCTCGGGACTAGCGGGAGGCTCAGATACGCAGTATTTT. Translation: CASSSGLAGGSDTQYF.

V gene TRBV2 combines with J gene TRBJ1-1, with 12 bases lining up with TRBD1. With V trimmed by 6 bases and J by 5 bases, 19 bases remained unmatched. CDR3 size: 19 residues. Germline V gene sequence: CDR1 SNHLY, CDR2 FYNNEI. CDR3 bases: TGTGCCAGCAGAACGTACATGGGGGACAGGGGGCGGTGGGTAACTGAAGCTTTCTTT. Its translation is CASRTYMGDRGRWVTEAFF.

J is TRBJ2-5 and V is TRBV5-4, with 8 bases aligning to TRBD2. V was pared by 4 bases and J by 2 bases, with 7 bases of the junction left unmatched. Looked up from germline, CDR1 is SGHNT and CDR2 is YYREEE (reference sequence). CDR3 length: 15 amino acids. The CDR3 loop reads CASSLGLGVQETQYF. The CDR3 DNA reads as TGTGCCAGCAGCCTGGGACTAGGAGTACAAGAGACCCAGTACTTC.

V and J are TRBV6-1 and TRBJ2-3; D remains ambiguous. Germline V gene data show CDR1 as MNHNS and CDR2 as SASEGT. Between the trimmed V and J ends, which lost 7 bases and 3 bases, there was a span of 8 bases. CDR3 size: 12 residues. CDR3 protein: CASIGGTDTQYF. DNA for the CDR3: TGTGCCAGCATCGGTGGGACAGATACGCAGTATTTT.

CDR3 nucleotide sequence: TGTGCCAGCTCACCACCTGCAGCCTACGAGCAGTACTTC. Its protein product is CASSPPAAYEQYF. The chain joins TRBV18 to TRBJ2-7; D uncertain. Per germline, CDR1 KGHSH and CDR2 LQKENI. The germline V and J ends were trimmed by 0 bases and 2 bases, with 5 bases remaining between them. There are 13 residues in the CDR3.

The chain employs TRBV4-1 and TRBJ1-2; tentative D call: TRBD1 (6 bases). CDR3 length: 15 residues. Trimming stripped 6 bases from V and 4 bases from J, with 18 bases between. Germline V lookup: CDR1 MGHRA, CDR2 YSYEKL. For the CDR3, the DNA is TGCGCCAGCAGACAGGGAGAGAGGGTAGGCTATGGCTACACCTTC. Encoded protein: CASRQGERVGYGYTF.

The chain carries TRBV7-6 and TRBJ2-2; D not certain. Germline CDR1 reads SGHVS; CDR2 reads FNYEAQ. V dropped 1 base and J dropped 5 bases, with 14 bases sitting between them. This CDR3 has 16 residues. Here the CDR3 reads CASSLGIGSGTGELFF. In DNA, the CDR3 is TGTGCCAGCAGCTTAGGGATTGGGTCGGGTACCGGGGAGCTGTTTTTT.

This clone was recorded only once. This chain connects TRBV30 to TRBJ2-6; 7 nucleotides align to TRBD1. The germline CDR1 and CDR2 sequences are GTSNPN and SVGIG (reference sequence). The CDR3 runs 16 residues. J was trimmed by 3 bases and V by 3 bases; bases with no gene match: 8. DNA of the CDR3: TGTGCCTGGAGACAGGACAGGCTGAGTGGGGCCAACGTCCTGACTTTC. This gives the protein CAWRQDRLSGANVLTF.

This rearrangement joins TRBV11-2 to TRBJ1-1; D is uncertain. CDR1 and CDR2 (germline): SGHAT, FQNNGV. The length of the CDR3 is 13 residues. The V end lost 5 bases, the J end lost 4 bases, and 11 bases lay between the germline ends. CDR3 DNA sequence: TGTGCCAGCAGCCCCCATTTGGGCACTGAAGCTTTCTTT. Its protein product is CASSPHLGTEAFF. Looking up the rest from reference TRBV11-2 and TRBJ1-1 gives the full variable domain: EAGVAQSPRYKIIEKRQSVAFWCNPISGHATLYWYQQILGQGPKLLIQFQNNGVVDDSQLPKDRFSAERLKGVDSTLKIQPAKLEDSAVYLCASSPHLGTEAFFGQGTRLTVV.

The chain joins TRBV27 to TRBJ1-2; D might be TRBD1 (6 bases). This CDR3 has 13 residues. Germline values: CDR1 MNHEY, CDR2 SMNVEV (reference sequence). The germline V and J ends were trimmed by 0 bases and 14 bases, with 16 bases remaining between them. The CDR3 loop reads CASSLSQRGEETF. In DNA, the CDR3 is TGTGCCAGCAGTTTATCGCAGAGGGGGGAAGAAACCTTC.

The chain links TRBV5-8 to TRBJ2-5; possibly TRBD1 for D (6 bases). V lost 4 bases to trimming and J lost 2 bases, with 12 bases between them. This CDR3 has 14 residues. Germline assignment: CDR1 SGHTS and CDR2 YDEGEE. CDR3 in amino acids: CASSIGQSQETQYF. In nucleotides, the CDR3 is TGTGCCAGCAGCATCGGACAGTCACAAGAGACCCAGTACTTC.

This chain uses TRBV27 with TRBJ2-5; TRBD1 is a possible D gene (6 bases). The V end was cut by 6 bases, the J end by 11 bases, with 19 bases between. Germline loops: CDR1 MNHEY, CDR2 SMNVEV (reference sequence). This CDR3 contains 13 residues. CDR3 loop: CASRPTGQTKQYF. The CDR3 bases are TGTGCCAGCAGACCGACCGGACAGACGAAGCAGTACTTC.

This clone was observed a single time. The genes are TRBV27 and TRBJ1-3; D not certain. V was pared by 6 bases and J by 0 bases, with 21 bases between. CDR1 and CDR2 (germline): MNHEY, SMNVEV (reference sequence). CDR3 size: 18 residues. CDR3 in amino acids: CASSPISQRRSSGNTIYF. The DNA for the CDR3 is TGTGCCAGCAGCCCAATCTCTCAGCGACGGAGCTCTGGAAACACCATATATTTT.

The chain carries TRBV4-1 and TRBJ2-2, with 7 bases aligning to TRBD2. Germline CDR1 reads MGHRA; CDR2 reads YSYEKL. Trimming removed 3 bases from V and 6 bases from J; junction bases left unmatched: 7. This CDR3 is built from 15 residues. The CDR3 protein is CASSHPDRGAGELFF. DNA of the CDR3: TGCGCCAGCAGCCACCCAGACCGGGGGGCCGGGGAGCTGTTTTTT.

The chain couples TRBV6-5 to TRBJ1-3; 7 bases match TRBD1. The V and J ends lost 0 bases and 2 bases, in that order; junction bases with no gene match: 1. The CDR3 sequence is 15 residues long. The germline V gene encodes CDR1 MNHEY and CDR2 SVGAGI. This chain's CDR3 is CASSYSGTAGNTIYF. CDR3 nucleotide sequence: TGTGCCAGCAGTTACTCCGGGACAGCTGGAAACACCATATATTTT.

The chain links TRBV9 to TRBJ2-3, with D hard to call. Germline V gives CDR1 SGDLS, CDR2 YYNGEE. The CDR3 contains 14 residues. Trimming took off 0 bases at V and 4 bases at J, with 9 bases between the two ends. DNA of the CDR3: TGTGCCAGCAGCGTAGCTTTCCCCGCAGATACGCAGTATTTT. This sequence encodes CASSVAFPADTQYF.

V gene TRBV2 combines with J gene TRBJ1-5; D not certain. The V and J ends lost 4 bases and 4 bases respectively, with 14 bases between them. Germline V gene sequence: CDR1 SNHLY, CDR2 FYNNEI. The CDR3 is 15 amino acids. The DNA for the CDR3 is TGTGCCAGCAGTGGGGCTCTACAAGCTAATCAGCCCCAGCATTTT. It encodes CASSGALQANQPQHF.

This rearrangement joins TRBV10-3 to TRBJ2-7; D possibly uses TRBD1 or TRBD2 (7 bases each). CDR3 length: 15 residues. The germline gives CDR1 ENHRY, CDR2 SYGVKD. Trimming removed 10 bases at V and 6 bases at J, with 25 bases between. Here the CDR3 reads CATGQVGAGDSEQYF. CDR3 sequence (DNA): TGTGCCACCGGACAGGTAGGGGCGGGAGACAGCGAGCAGTACTTC.

The chain uses TRBV30 and TRBJ2-7; D might be TRBD2 (6 bases). Trimming left V 2 bases short and J 2 bases short, with 10 bases between. The CDR3 sequence is 13 residues long. Germline values: CDR1 GTSNPN, CDR2 SVGIG (reference sequence). The CDR3: CAWSMGLAYEQYF. The CDR3 DNA reads as TGTGCCTGGAGTATGGGACTCGCCTACGAGCAGTACTTC.

The chain uses TRBV27 and TRBJ2-1; TRBD2 matches 8 bases. The CDR3 runs to 15 residues. The V segment lost 6 bases and the J segment 7 bases; nucleotides outside the gene matches: 11. Germline V lookup: CDR1 MNHEY, CDR2 SMNVEV (reference sequence). CDR3 in DNA: TGTGCCAGCAGGAACGGACTAGCAAGTACGAATGAGCAGTTCTTC. Translating it yields CASRNGLASTNEQFF.

This chain links TRBV18 with TRBJ2-7; maybe TRBD1 (5 bases). Trimming cost V 4 bases and J 5 bases, with 12 bases left between them. The CDR3 has 13 residues. The germline V gene has CDR1 KGHSH and CDR2 LQKENI. CDR3 in DNA: TGTGCCAGCTCACTCACAGGAACCGACGAGCAGTACTTC. Translation gives CASSLTGTDEQYF.

V gene TRBV7-2 combines with J gene TRBJ2-1; 10 bases match TRBD2. CDR1 is SGHTA and CDR2 is FQGNSA in the germline V gene. Trimming took 5 bases from V and 4 from J; bases not matched to a gene: 11. The CDR3 covers 17 residues. As DNA, the CDR3 is TGTGCCAGCAGCCAGGACACGACTAGCGGGTCTTACAATGAGCAGTTCTTC. Residues: CASSQDTTSGSYNEQFF.

The chain is built from TRBV9 and TRBJ2-1; 8 positions match TRBD2. The junction had 6 bases not matched to a gene; V was cut back by 4 bases and J by 3 bases. The CDR3 consists of 15 residues. The germline V gene has CDR1 SGDLS and CDR2 YYNGEE. In nucleotides, the CDR3 is TGTGCCAGCAGCATATTAAGCGGGAGCTACAATGAGCAGTTCTTC. Translation gives CASSILSGSYNEQFF. The variable domain in full, with the rest retrieved from reference TRBV9 and TRBJ2-1, is DSGVTQTPKHLITATGQRVTLRCSPRSGDLSVYWYQQSLDQGLQFLIQYYNGEERAKGNILERFSAQQFPDLHSELNLSSLELGDSALYFCASSILSGSYNEQFFGPGTRLTVL.

V and J are TRBV7-9 and TRBJ2-1, with TRBD2 matching over 9 bases. Germline V gene sequence: CDR1 SEHNR, CDR2 FQNEAQ (reference sequence). V was clipped by 4 bases and J by 4 bases; unmatched bases: 11. The CDR3 loop spans 17 amino acids. The CDR3 DNA reads TGTGCCAGCAGCTCCTTTCTAACTAGCGGGTCTTACAATGAGCAGTTCTTC. Its protein product is CASSSFLTSGSYNEQFF.

The chain carries TRBV7-2 and TRBJ2-3; TRBD2 matches 7 bases. The CDR3 consists of 16 residues. From germline, CDR1 is SGHTA and CDR2 FQGNSA. With V trimmed by 1 base and J by 6 bases, 10 bases remained unmatched. The CDR3 DNA sequence: TGTGCCAGCAGCTTAGTGGGGGGAGGGCCTCCGGATACGCAGTATTTT. As protein: CASSLVGGGPPDTQYF.